This TCR beta chain came from a study of cytomegalovirus exposure and HLA in healthy donors. Assay: immunoSEQ multiplex PCR; the TCRdb copy retains only in-frame clones and omits some. The data hold 150,000 to 200,000 clones, with around 82% observed a single time. The junction had 2 bases not matched to a gene; V was cut back by 4 bases and J by 7 bases. CDR3 size: 11 residues. Germline V gives CDR1 SGHRS, CDR2 YFSETQ. The rearrangement joins TRBV5-1 to TRBJ2-7; 7 bases match TRBD1. The sequence was collected from a young man in good health and CMV-seropositive. Sequencing used PBMCs. CDR3 sequence: CASSPDREQYF. CDR3 coding DNA: TGCGCCAGCAGCCCGGACAGGGAGCAGTACTTC.